The 11 T cell receptor beta chains listed next were all sequenced from one sample in a study of blood T cell repertoires in COVID-19. Clones were read by immunoSEQ multiplex PCR, and TCRdb kept only the in-frame ones, dropping some. The data contain about 160,000 clones, 85% to 95% of them seen just once; the ten biggest clones take up under 2%. The sequencing input was peripheral blood. The source of these receptors is a woman aged 60 to 75 with COVID-19, enrolled during active disease.

In the case of this clone: The junction differs from germline at one of its ends, possibly a read error. This chain links TRBV5-6 with TRBJ2-7, with a weak D call TRBD1 (6 bases). Germline lookup yields CDR1 SGHDT and CDR2 YYEEEE. CDR3 size: 13 residues. The CDR3 DNA sequence: TGTGCCAACAGCTTTGTGGGGGCAGACGAGCAGTACTTC. Encoded protein: CANSFVGADEQYF. Together with reference TRBV5-6 and TRBJ2-7, the CDR3 gives the full variable domain: DAGVTQSPTHLIKTRGQQVTLRCSPKSGHDTVSWYQQALGQGPQFIFQYYEEEERQRGNFPDRFSGHQFPNYSSELNVNALLLGDSALYLCANSFVGADEQYFGPGTRLTVT.

The V and J genes are TRBV12-3 or TRBV12-4 and TRBJ1-4; no firm D call. V shed 2 bases and J shed 8 bases, with 6 bases lying between them. The CDR3 runs 12 residues. Here the CDR3 reads CASSLSQEKLFF. For the CDR3, the DNA is TGTGCCAGCAGTTTATCGCAGGAAAAACTGTTTTTT.

CDR3 protein: CASSLNPGTEAFF. CDR3 nucleotide sequence: TGTGCCAGCAGCTTAAACCCGGGCACTGAAGCTTTCTTT. This chain uses TRBV7-3 with TRBJ1-1, with no clear D. Between the trimmed V and J ends, which lost 1 base and 4 bases, there was a span of 7 bases. This CDR3 is built from 13 residues. Per germline, CDR1 SGHTA and CDR2 FQGTGA.

The CDR3 DNA is TGTGCCAGCTCGACTCAGGGGAGGGACACTGAAGCTTTCTTT. It yields the protein CASSTQGRDTEAFF. V usage is TRBV18 and J usage is TRBJ1-1, with a possible D match to TRBD1 (6 bases). Trimming pared 6 bases from V and 3 bases from J, leaving 14 bases between. Germline CDR1 KGHSH, CDR2 LQKENI. This CDR3 contains 14 residues.

The chain employs TRBV9 and TRBJ1-2; D remains unclear. CDR1 is SGDLS and CDR2 is YYNGEE in the germline V gene. CDR3 length equals 13 residues. V lost 0 bases to trimming and J lost 4 bases, with 7 bases between them. The chain's CDR3 is CASSVGDLYGYTF. In DNA form, the CDR3 reads TGTGCCAGCAGCGTAGGAGATCTCTATGGCTACACCTTC.

This clone was counted a single time. The V gene is TRBV6-5, the J gene TRBJ1-1; TRBD1 matches at 7 bases. This CDR3 comprises 15 residues. From germline, CDR1 is MNHEY and CDR2 SVGAGI. V lost 8 bases and J lost 7; bases outside the gene matches: 16. CDR3 in DNA: TGTGCCAGCGGGCTAATTAGGGGGCAGCAAAGTGAAGCTTTCTTT. Its protein is CASGLIRGQQSEAFF.

This clone was recorded only once. The chain joins TRBV27 to TRBJ1-2; 7 bases match TRBD1. V was clipped by 6 bases and J by 9 bases; unmatched bases: 10. Germline CDR1 MNHEY, CDR2 SMNVEV (reference sequence). The CDR3 totals 13 residues. CDR3 DNA sequence: TGTGCCAGCAGATTAGACAGGGAAGGGAGCTACACCTTC. Translating it yields CASRLDREGSYTF.

V usage is TRBV18 and J usage is TRBJ1-1; weak D call: TRBD1 (6 bases). Germline loops: CDR1 KGHSH, CDR2 LQKENI. The CDR3 length is 15 residues. The V end lost 3 bases, the J end lost 0 bases, and 11 bases lay between the germline ends. The chain's CDR3 is CASSPEGVVNTEAFF. The CDR3 nucleotides are TGTGCCAGCTCACCCGAGGGGGTCGTGAACACTGAAGCTTTCTTT.

The chain has TRBV7-3 and TRBJ2-5; D might be TRBD2 (8 bases). In germline, CDR1 is SGHTA, CDR2 FQGTGA. The CDR3 covers 16 residues. V lost 5 bases, J lost 4 bases, and 20 bases lay in between. The CDR3 is CASSPQGGGGSETQYF. CDR3 DNA sequence: TGTGCCAGCAGCCCCCAGGGGGGCGGGGGGTCAGAGACCCAGTACTTC.

The chain links TRBV3-1 (or the pseudogene TRBV3-2) to TRBJ1-2; possible D gene TRBD1, 5 bases. The CDR3 contains 18 residues. Looked up from germline, CDR1 is LGHDT and CDR2 is YNNKEL (reference sequence). V lost 4 bases and J lost 1, with 22 bases in between. CDR3 sequence (DNA): TGTGCCAGCAGCCGGTCCCCGGTAGTGGGGGGTCTTAACTATGGCTACACCTTC. Translated: CASSRSPVVGGLNYGYTF.

V gene TRBV6-5 combines with J gene TRBJ1-3; tentatively, D is TRBD1 (6 bases). The germline gives CDR1 MNHEY, CDR2 SVGAGI. V shed 5 bases and J shed 2 bases, with 13 bases lying between them. The CDR3 has 15 amino acids. CDR3 region: CASSRTEKAGNTIYF. In DNA form, the CDR3 reads TGTGCCAGCAGTCGGACAGAAAAGGCTGGAAACACCATATATTTT.